Below are 21 T cell receptor beta chains sequenced from a single sample in a study of shared clonotypes between healthy human individuals. Clones were read by immunoSEQ multiplex PCR, and TCRdb kept only the in-frame ones, dropping some. The table includes 1,500,000 or so clones, 98% to 99% detected once. Sequenced sample: naive CD4+ T cells sorted from blood. Subset indicated: CD45RA+ positively selected. All receptors come from a man under 40 in good health.

With regard to this clone: This sample includes further DNA sequences coding for the same CDR3. V and J are TRBV7-9 and TRBJ1-1, with no clear D. Trimming cost V 1 base and J 2 bases, with 5 bases left between them. Germline V gene sequence: CDR1 SEHNR, CDR2 FQNEAQ (reference sequence). CDR3 length equals 13 residues. The CDR3 sequence: CASSLVGNTEAFF. DNA of the CDR3: TGTGCCAGCAGCTTAGTCGGAAACACTGAAGCTTTCTTT.

The J gene is TRBJ1-2, the V gene TRBV21-1; no check of the table's D call, TRBD1, against the DNA was made. TRBV21-1 is recorded as a pseudogene. CDR3 size: 14 residues. CDR3 in DNA: TGTGCCAGCAGCAGGGGACAGGATCCGTCTGGCTACACCTTC. Translated: CASSRGQDPSGYTF.

The rearrangement joins TRBV15 to TRBJ2-7, with 10 nucleotides matching TRBD2. The ends lost 0 bases at V and 0 bases at J; junction bases unmatched: 5. Germline values: CDR1 LNHNV, CDR2 YYDKDF (reference sequence). This CDR3 has 17 residues. CDR3 protein: CATSRDFIAGGSYEQYF. The CDR3 bases are TGTGCCACCAGCAGAGATTTTATAGCGGGGGGCTCCTACGAGCAGTACTTC. The whole variable domain, filled in from reference TRBV15 and TRBJ2-7, reads DAMVIQNPRYQVTQFGKPVTLSCSQTLNHNVMYWYQQKSSQAPKLLFHYYDKDFNNEADTPDNFQSRRPNTSFCFLDIRSPGLGDTAMYLCATSRDFIAGGSYEQYFGPGTRLTVT.

The CDR3 nucleotides read TGCGCCAGCAGCGAAACAAACTACCGGAGTCACAATGAGCAGTTCTTC. Translation: CASSETNYRSHNEQFF. J is TRBJ2-1 and V is TRBV10-1; unclear D gene. The CDR3 runs to 16 residues. Germline V lookup: CDR1 WNHNN, CDR2 SYGVQD (reference sequence). The germline V and J ends were trimmed by 6 bases and 5 bases, with 20 bases remaining between them.

This clone occurred once. Other DNA sequences in the sample encode the same CDR3. The rearrangement links TRBV5-1 to TRBJ1-1, with D possibly matching TRBD1 (5 bases). Germline CDR1 is SGHRS and CDR2 is YFSETQ. Trimming took 0 bases from V and 0 from J, leaving 9 bases between them. The CDR3 length is 15 residues. The CDR3 coding sequence is TGCGCCAGCAGCTTGGAGGCAGGGATGAACACTGAAGCTTTCTTT. Its protein is CASSLEAGMNTEAFF.

V and J are TRBV7-2 and TRBJ2-3; 8 bases line up with TRBD1. V lost 5 bases and J lost 1; bases outside the gene matches: 5. CDR1 and CDR2 from the germline V gene are SGHTA and FQGNSA. The CDR3 has 15 residues. In DNA form, the CDR3 reads TGTGCCAGCAGCCACCGGGACAGGCGCACAGATACGCAGTATTTT. Translated, it gives CASSHRDRRTDTQYF.

V and J are TRBV6-1 and TRBJ2-7; maybe TRBD1 (5 bases). Looked up from germline, CDR1 is MNHNS and CDR2 is SASEGT. Trimming took off 3 bases at V and 0 bases at J, with 9 bases between the two ends. This CDR3 spans 14 amino acids. The CDR3 sequence is CASSETASSYEQYF. The CDR3 region has the DNA TGTGCCAGCAGTGAGACAGCGAGCTCCTACGAGCAGTACTTC.

The chain uses TRBV7-2 and TRBJ2-7; D possibly corresponds to TRBD2 (6 bases). With 5 bases removed from V and 6 bases from J, the gap between germline ends came to 17 bases. CDR1 and CDR2 (germline): SGHTA, FQGNSA. The CDR3 spans 14 residues. The CDR3 DNA sequence: TGTGCCAGCAGCGCACACCGGGACTTTAGCGAGCAGTACTTC. Translating it yields CASSAHRDFSEQYF.

The chain uses TRBV6-8 and TRBJ2-7; D uncertain. Trimming left V 5 bases short and J 3 bases short, with 5 bases between. CDR3 length equals 11 residues. CDR1 and CDR2 (germline): MNHGY, SAAAGT. As DNA, the CDR3 is TGTGCCAGCAGTGACTTCTACGAGCAGTACTTC. It is translated as CASSDFYEQYF.

This clone occurred a few times. The chain combines TRBV5-5 with TRBJ2-7; no clear D gene. This CDR3 comprises 13 residues. The V end lost 4 bases, the J end lost 5 bases, and 13 bases lay between the germline ends. Germline V CDR1 and CDR2: SGHKS, YYEKEE (reference sequence). Here the CDR3 DNA reads TGTGCCAGCAGCCCCGGGTGGCCGGACGAGCAGTACTTC. Its protein is CASSPGWPDEQYF.

The chain links TRBV27 to TRBJ2-1; 15 bases are shared with TRBD2. With 4 bases clipped from V and 9 bases from J, the junction kept 10 bases outside the gene matches. This CDR3 has 17 amino acids. CDR1 MNHEY and CDR2 SMNVEV come from the germline V gene (reference sequence). In DNA, the CDR3 is TGTGCCAGCAGTTGGGGACTAGCGGGAGGACCTACATTTGAGCAGTTCTTC. Protein: CASSWGLAGGPTFEQFF.

The chain couples TRBV18 to TRBJ2-1; 8 nucleotides agree with TRBD2. V was pared by 6 bases and J by 0 bases, with 4 bases of the junction left unmatched. This CDR3 spans 15 amino acids. Germline CDR1 and CDR2: KGHSH and LQKENI. CDR3 DNA: TGTGCCAGCTCCGAAGCGGGAGTCTCCTACAATGAGCAGTTCTTC. Amino acid sequence: CASSEAGVSYNEQFF.

The V gene is TRBV14, the J gene TRBJ2-3, with 8 bases fitting TRBD1. Germline V gene sequence: CDR1 SGHDN, CDR2 FVKESK. This CDR3 contains 16 residues. Germline trimming cut 2 bases from V and 3 bases from J; bases unmatched to any gene: 7. CDR3 sequence: CASSQWTGSRTDTQYF. In nucleotides, the CDR3 is TGTGCCAGCAGCCAATGGACAGGGTCGAGGACAGATACGCAGTATTTT.

The V call is TRBV6-6, the J call TRBJ2-7; tentatively, D is TRBD2 (6 bases). Germline V gene lookup returns CDR1 MNHNY and CDR2 SVGAGI (reference sequence). The CDR3 totals 14 residues. The V and J ends lost 5 bases and 3 bases respectively, with 14 bases between them. This CDR3 is CASSPRTTNYEQYF. The CDR3 DNA reads TGTGCCAGCAGTCCCCGGACTACAAACTACGAGCAGTACTTC.

The gene calls are TRBV5-1 and TRBJ2-1, with unresolved D. The CDR3 is 14 residues long. V lost 1 base, J lost 3 bases, and 8 bases lay in between. Germline values: CDR1 SGHRS, CDR2 YFSETQ. CDR3 bases: TGCGCCAGCAGCTTGATGGAGAACTACAATGAGCAGTTCTTC. Its protein is CASSLMENYNEQFF.

The sample holds one count of this clone. This chain links TRBV25-1 with TRBJ1-1, with D possibly TRBD1 on 5 matching bases. Germline V gene lookup returns CDR1 MGHDK and CDR2 SYGVNS. This CDR3 is 12 amino acids long. The ends were cut back, 11 bases at V and 0 bases at J, with 10 bases in the middle. CDR3 DNA: TGTGCCGTCCAAGGGGTGAACACTGAAGCTTTCTTT. The encoded protein is CAVQGVNTEAFF. The full variable domain, completed using reference TRBV25-1 and TRBJ1-1, is EADIYQTPRYLVIGTGKKITLECSQTMGHDKMYWYQQDPGMELHLIHYSYGVNSTEKGDLSSESTVSRIRTEHFPLTLESARPSHTSQYLCAVQGVNTEAFFGQGTRLTVV.

This sequence joins TRBV6-6 and TRBJ2-1; 10 bases line up with TRBD2. The CDR3 extends over 15 amino acids. V gave up 7 bases and J gave up 10 bases; unmatched junction bases: 13. The germline CDR1 and CDR2 sequences are MNHNY and SVGAGI (reference sequence). CDR3 in DNA: TGTGCCAGCACGAAAGCGGGAGGGACCGTTAGCGAGCAGTTCTTC. Translating it yields CASTKAGGTVSEQFF.

The DNA for the CDR3 is TGCGCCAGCAGTGATTCGGCTAGCGGGAGGGAGCAGTACTTC. Its protein product is CASSDSASGREQYF. This chain uses TRBV10-1 with TRBJ2-7, with TRBD2 identical over 11 bases. This CDR3 region has 14 residues. The trim removed 3 bases at V and 7 bases at J, leaving 5 bases unmatched. Germline CDR1 reads WNHNN; CDR2 reads SYGVQD (reference sequence).

Comments on this clone: Other DNA sequences in the sample encode the same CDR3. The chain uses TRBV28 and TRBJ1-2; 8 bases align to TRBD1. This CDR3 has 14 amino acids. CDR1 and CDR2 from the germline V gene are MDHEN and SYDVKM. With V trimmed by 5 bases and J by 4 bases, 6 bases remained unmatched. The CDR3 sequence is CASSLLGQGYGYTF. The CDR3 coding sequence is TGTGCCAGCAGTCTACTCGGACAGGGCTATGGCTACACCTTC.

CDR3 coding DNA: TGTGCCAGCTCACCTAGATGGGACAGCTGGGGCACTGAAGCTTTCTTT. Translating gives CASSPRWDSWGTEAFF. The V gene is TRBV18, the J gene TRBJ1-1, with TRBD1 matching over 7 bases. CDR3 length equals 16 residues. Germline V gives CDR1 KGHSH, CDR2 LQKENI. After removal of 3 bases from V and 4 bases from J, the junction contained 11 bases not matched to a gene.

The chain combines TRBV5-1 with TRBJ1-2; 7 nucleotides agree with TRBD1. CDR3 length equals 15 residues. Losses at the gene ends were 0 bases for V and 4 bases for J; bases not matched to a gene: 6. Germline values: CDR1 SGHRS, CDR2 YFSETQ. CDR3 nucleotides: TGCGCCAGCAGCTTGGACACCGCAGGGGGCTATGGCTACACCTTC. Its protein is CASSLDTAGGYGYTF. Based on the CDR3 plus reference TRBV5-1 and TRBJ1-2, the full variable domain is KAGVTQTPRYLIKTRGQQVTLSCSPISGHRSVSWYQQTPGQGLQFLFEYFSETQRNKGNFPGRFSGRQFSNSRSEMNVSTLELGDSALYLCASSLDTAGGYGYTFGSGTRLTVV.